The clone carrying this T cell receptor beta chain was seen a handful of times. Its specificity is not known. These data come from a study of blood T cells in healthy people across ages. The study's findings and limits: Diversity of TCR beta per million T cells declined in a roughly linear way with age.

Combining a sample-barcoded 5' primer with a J-beta primer mix, a second PCR ran for 7 to 11 cycles. Individual samples furnished no less than 2.5 million CDR3-containing paired-end reads apiece. TCRdb reprocessed the 5' RACE reads with MiXCR, giving one entry per CDR3 protein. This repertoire shows about 1 million distinct CDR3 sequences, more than 40% found once; its top ten account for under 20%. The individuals who served as donors were healthy Caucasians living in Russia, aged about 6 to 100. The clonotype comes from a woman in her sixties in good health. The sample taken for sequencing was blood.

This chain's CDR3 is CASSPGTSGSPYNEQFF. The CDR3 DNA is TGTGCCAGCAGCCCTGGGACTAGCGGGAGCCCCTACAATGAGCAGTTCTTC. The gene calls are TRBV3-1 and TRBJ2-1; 14 nucleotides agree with TRBD2. V lost 4 bases, J lost 2 bases, and 4 bases stayed unmatched. Germline CDR1 and CDR2: LGHDT and YNNKEL (reference sequence). CDR3 size: 17 residues.